Shown below are 16 T cell receptor beta chains from a single sample sequenced in a study of CD8+ T cells in alopecia areata. Following extraction, RNA underwent reverse transcription to cDNA, which served as the sequencing template. Profiling relied on immunoSEQ multiplex PCR, and the TCRdb table lists in-frame clones only, not all of them. The sample gives approximately 12,000 clones, around 62% of which show up once; more than 12% is in the top ten. It was from alopecia areata patients that lesional scalp punch biopsies and peripheral blood were collected. The specimen was skin. All receptors come from a human donor with alopecia areata.

This clone was seen more than once but under ten times. The chain recombines TRBV4-1 with TRBJ2-7; 9 bases are a match to TRBD1. Trimming cost V 5 bases and J 3 bases; bases outside gene matches: 11. From germline, CDR1 is MGHRA and CDR2 YSYEKL. This CDR3 region has 16 residues. The CDR3 sequence is CASSERGTGIIYEQYF. CDR3 DNA: TGCGCCAGCAGCGAAAGGGGGACAGGGATTATCTACGAGCAGTACTTC.

The CDR3 DNA reads TGTGCCAGCAGTTCTCTAGGGGGCACTGAAGCTTTCTTT. It encodes CASSSLGGTEAFF. V is TRBV6-6 and J is TRBJ1-1; possible D gene TRBD1, 6 bases. The CDR3 has 13 amino acids. The germline V gene has CDR1 MNHNY and CDR2 SVGAGI (reference sequence). V lost 4 bases, J lost 4 bases, and 10 bases lay in between.

This rearrangement joins TRBV5-4 to TRBJ2-3; 7 bases match TRBD1. The V and J ends lost 3 bases and 2 bases, in that order; junction bases with no gene match: 9. The CDR3 runs to 16 residues. Germline CDR1 is SGHNT and CDR2 is YYREEE (reference sequence). CDR3 sequence (DNA): TGTGCCAGCAGCTCAGAACGGGACAGAATCACAGATACGCAGTATTTT. Protein: CASSSERDRITDTQYF.

The genes are TRBV6-5 and TRBJ2-7; D not certain. The CDR3 consists of 12 residues. The V and J ends lost 4 bases and 2 bases respectively, with 6 bases between them. CDR1 MNHEY and CDR2 SVGAGI come from the germline V gene. CDR3 DNA sequence: TGTGCCAGCAGTTTTACCCCCTACGAGCAGTACTTC. Its protein product is CASSFTPYEQYF.

J is TRBJ2-4 and V is TRBV2; 7 bases are a match to TRBD1. Per the germline V gene, CDR1 is SNHLY and CDR2 is FYNNEI. This CDR3 has 15 amino acids. Trimming removed 3 bases from V and 3 bases from J; junction bases left unmatched: 5. Written as DNA, the CDR3 is TGTGCCAGCAGTGACAAGGGGGCGGGCAAAAACATTCAGTACTTC. Its protein product is CASSDKGAGKNIQYF.

This clone has only a few counts. The rearrangement joins TRBV15 to TRBJ2-5; a possible D gene is TRBD1 (5 bases). This CDR3 comprises 18 residues. The germline CDR1 and CDR2 sequences are LNHNV and YYDKDF (reference sequence). The ends were cut back, 0 bases at V and 2 bases at J, with 19 bases in the middle. CDR3 region: CATSRDQAIRRGQETQYF. The CDR3, as DNA: TGTGCCACCAGCAGAGATCAGGCTATAAGAAGGGGACAAGAGACCCAGTACTTC.

The chain is built from TRBV7-6 and TRBJ2-2; 7 bases are a match to TRBD2. This CDR3 contains 16 residues. Trimming cost V 2 bases and J 7 bases; bases outside gene matches: 10. Per germline, CDR1 SGHVS and CDR2 FNYEAQ. CDR3 sequence reads: CASSLWSGGGVGELFF. The CDR3 nucleotides are TGTGCCAGCAGCTTATGGTCGGGAGGCGGCGTCGGGGAGCTGTTTTTT. Complete variable domain (other parts from reference TRBV7-6 and TRBJ2-2): GAGVSQSPRYKVTKRGQDVALRCDPISGHVSLYWYRQALGQGPEFLTYFNYEAQQDKSGLPNDRFSAERPEGSISTLTIQRTEQRDSAMYRCASSLWSGGGVGELFFGEGSRLTVL.

The chain recombines TRBV9 with TRBJ2-7; 7 bases fit TRBD1. The CDR3 sequence is 16 residues long. V was pared by 0 bases and J by 5 bases, with 11 bases of the junction left unmatched. CDR1 and CDR2 (germline): SGDLS, YYNGEE. CDR3 in amino acids: CASSVGLLTTGDEQYF. The CDR3 nucleotides read TGTGCCAGCAGCGTAGGACTCCTTACTACAGGGGACGAGCAGTACTTC.

The chain uses TRBV4-1 and TRBJ2-3, with 13 bases that match TRBD2. The germline CDR1 and CDR2 sequences are MGHRA and YSYEKL. The V and J ends lost 3 bases and 2 bases, in that order; junction bases with no gene match: 5. The CDR3 runs to 17 residues. This chain's CDR3 is CASSQGGLAGNTDTQYF. CDR3 bases: TGCGCCAGCAGCCAGGGGGGACTAGCGGGGAACACAGATACGCAGTATTTT.

This clone was observed a few times. For the CDR3, the DNA is TGCGCCAGCAGCTTTCAGGGGCCCCAAGAGACCCAGTACTTC. Residues: CASSFQGPQETQYF. V is TRBV5-1 and J is TRBJ2-5; D perhaps matches TRBD1 (6 bases). V was pared by 2 bases and J by 1 base, with 9 bases between. The CDR3 is 14 residues long. Germline assignment: CDR1 SGHRS and CDR2 YFSETQ.

This chain uses TRBV15 with TRBJ1-1; 8 bases are a match to TRBD1. Germline V gene data show CDR1 as LNHNV and CDR2 as YYDKDF (reference sequence). The V and J ends lost 3 bases and 8 bases, in that order; junction bases with no gene match: 11. The CDR3 has 15 amino acids. Here the CDR3 DNA reads TGTGCCACCAGCAGGGTACGTGGGACAGGCGAGGAAGCTTTCTTT. This gives the protein CATSRVRGTGEEAFF.

The chain combines TRBV14 with TRBJ2-5; D gene uncertain. Germline CDR1 and CDR2: SGHDN and FVKESK. The CDR3 is 13 amino acids. The germline V and J ends were trimmed by 0 bases and 7 bases, with 9 bases remaining between them. Here the CDR3 reads CASSQEVEVTQYF. In DNA form, the CDR3 reads TGTGCCAGCAGCCAAGAAGTAGAGGTGACCCAGTACTTC.

This clone came up once. The chain has TRBV2 and TRBJ1-5, with 9 bases fitting TRBD1. Looked up from germline, CDR1 is SNHLY and CDR2 is FYNNEI. The CDR3 is 17 amino acids. The V gene end was trimmed by 5 bases and the J gene end by 5 bases; junction bases not matched to a gene: 13. CDR3 protein: CASSPGQGLIVYQPQHF. As DNA, the CDR3 is TGTGCCAGCAGTCCGGGACAGGGTTTGATAGTTTATCAGCCCCAGCATTTT.

The sample holds one count of this clone. This chain joins TRBV5-1 and TRBJ2-5; 10 bases agree with TRBD1. The junction had 8 bases not matched to a gene; V was cut back by 4 bases and J by 5 bases. Germline V gene lookup returns CDR1 SGHRS and CDR2 YFSETQ. The CDR3 covers 15 residues. CDR3 protein: CASSEDRGRRETQYF. The CDR3 DNA is TGCGCCAGCAGCGAGGACAGGGGGAGAAGGGAGACCCAGTACTTC. The variable domain in full, completed from reference TRBV5-1 and TRBJ2-5, reads KAGVTQTPRYLIKTRGQQVTLSCSPISGHRSVSWYQQTPGQGLQFLFEYFSETQRNKGNFPGRFSGRQFSNSRSEMNVSTLELGDSALYLCASSEDRGRRETQYFGPGTRLLVL.

This clone has more than one count but fewer than ten. This chain uses TRBV9 with TRBJ1-4, with TRBD1 as a possible D gene (5 bases). Germline loops: CDR1 SGDLS, CDR2 YYNGEE. Trimming cost V 3 bases and J 5 bases, with 14 bases left between them. This CDR3 has 15 residues. CDR3 DNA: TGTGCCAGCAGCGCGATCGGGACGGGGAATGAAAAACTGTTTTTT. It codes for CASSAIGTGNEKLFF.

This clone came up a few times. This chain joins TRBV5-1 and TRBJ2-1; D is perhaps TRBD2 (5 bases). The germline CDR1 and CDR2 sequences are SGHRS and YFSETQ. The V gene lost 4 bases and the J gene lost 3 bases, with 14 bases spanning the gap. The CDR3 length is 15 residues. This CDR3 reads CASSRLGEGYNEQFF. In nucleotides, the CDR3 is TGCGCCAGCAGCCGACTGGGCGAGGGCTACAATGAGCAGTTCTTC.